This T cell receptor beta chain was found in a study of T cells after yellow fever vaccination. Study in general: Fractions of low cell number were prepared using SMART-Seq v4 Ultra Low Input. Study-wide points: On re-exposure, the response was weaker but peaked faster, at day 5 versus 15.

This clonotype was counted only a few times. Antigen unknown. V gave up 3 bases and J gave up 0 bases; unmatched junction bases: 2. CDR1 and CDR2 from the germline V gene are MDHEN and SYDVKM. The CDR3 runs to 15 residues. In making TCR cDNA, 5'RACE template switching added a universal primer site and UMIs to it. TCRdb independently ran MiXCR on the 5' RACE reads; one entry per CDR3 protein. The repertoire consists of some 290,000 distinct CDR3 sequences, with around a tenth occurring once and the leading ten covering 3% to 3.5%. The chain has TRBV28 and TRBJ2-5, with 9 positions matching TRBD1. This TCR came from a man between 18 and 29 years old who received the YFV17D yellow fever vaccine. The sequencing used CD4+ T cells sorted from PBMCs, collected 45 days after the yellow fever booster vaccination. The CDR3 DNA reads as TGTGCCAGCAGTTTTACAGGGGGCCACCAAGAGACCCAGTACTTC. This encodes CASSFTGGHQETQYF.